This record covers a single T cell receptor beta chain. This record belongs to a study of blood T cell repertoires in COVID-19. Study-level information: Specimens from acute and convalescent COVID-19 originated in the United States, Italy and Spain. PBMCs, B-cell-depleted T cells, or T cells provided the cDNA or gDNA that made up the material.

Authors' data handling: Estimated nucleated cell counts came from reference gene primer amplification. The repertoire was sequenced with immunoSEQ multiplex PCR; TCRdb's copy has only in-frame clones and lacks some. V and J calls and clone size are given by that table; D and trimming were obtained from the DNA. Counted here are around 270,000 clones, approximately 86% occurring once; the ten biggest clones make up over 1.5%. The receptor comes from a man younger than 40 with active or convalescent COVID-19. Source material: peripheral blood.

In nucleotides, the CDR3 is TGTGCCAGCAGGGTACAGGGCAACACTGAAGCTTTCTTT. Its translation is CASRVQGNTEAFF. The chain joins TRBV25-1 to TRBJ1-1; possible D gene TRBD1, 6 bases. V shed 6 bases and J shed 2 bases, with 10 bases lying between them. Per the germline V gene, CDR1 is MGHDK and CDR2 is SYGVNS. This CDR3 is 13 amino acids long.